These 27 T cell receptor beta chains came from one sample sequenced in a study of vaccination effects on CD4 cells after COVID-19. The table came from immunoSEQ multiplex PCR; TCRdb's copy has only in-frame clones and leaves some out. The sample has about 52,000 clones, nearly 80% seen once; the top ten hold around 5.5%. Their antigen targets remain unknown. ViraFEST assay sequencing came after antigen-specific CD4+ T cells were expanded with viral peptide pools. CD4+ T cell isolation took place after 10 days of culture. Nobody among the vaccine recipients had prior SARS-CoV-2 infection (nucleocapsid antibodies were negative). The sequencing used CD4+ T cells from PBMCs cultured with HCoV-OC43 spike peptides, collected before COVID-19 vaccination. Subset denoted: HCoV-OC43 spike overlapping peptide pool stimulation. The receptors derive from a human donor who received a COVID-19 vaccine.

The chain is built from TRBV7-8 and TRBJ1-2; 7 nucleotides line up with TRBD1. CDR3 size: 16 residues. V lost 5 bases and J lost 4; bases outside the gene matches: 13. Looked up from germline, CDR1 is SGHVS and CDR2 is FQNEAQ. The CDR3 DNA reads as TGTGCCAGCAGCATTACCACAGGGGTCGGTAGCTATGGCTACACCTTC. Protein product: CASSITTGVGSYGYTF.

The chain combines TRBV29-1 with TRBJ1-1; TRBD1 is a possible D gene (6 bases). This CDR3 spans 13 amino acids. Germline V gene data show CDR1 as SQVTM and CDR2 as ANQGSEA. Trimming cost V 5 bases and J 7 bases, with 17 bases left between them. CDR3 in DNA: TGCAGCGTTTATCATACAGGGAGGGTTGAAGCTTTCTTT. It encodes CSVYHTGRVEAFF.

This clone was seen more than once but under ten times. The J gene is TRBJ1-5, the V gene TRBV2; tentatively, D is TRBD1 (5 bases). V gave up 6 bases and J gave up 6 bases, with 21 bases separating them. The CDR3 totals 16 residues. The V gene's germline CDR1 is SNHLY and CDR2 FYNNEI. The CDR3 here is CASRGPRRLGSQPQHF. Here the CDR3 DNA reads TGTGCCAGCAGGGGACCCAGGAGGTTGGGGAGTCAGCCCCAGCATTTT.

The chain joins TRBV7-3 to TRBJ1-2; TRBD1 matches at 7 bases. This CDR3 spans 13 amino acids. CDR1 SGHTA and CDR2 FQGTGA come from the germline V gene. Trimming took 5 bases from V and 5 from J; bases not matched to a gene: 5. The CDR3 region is CASSQGTDYGYTF. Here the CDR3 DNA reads TGTGCCAGCAGCCAAGGGACAGATTATGGCTACACCTTC.

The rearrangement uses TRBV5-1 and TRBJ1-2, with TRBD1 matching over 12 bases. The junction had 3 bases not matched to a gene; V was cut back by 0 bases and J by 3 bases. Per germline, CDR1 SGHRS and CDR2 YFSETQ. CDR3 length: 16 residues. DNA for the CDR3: TGCGCCAGCAGCTTGGGGGGGACAGGGGGCGACTATGGCTACACCTTC. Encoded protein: CASSLGGTGGDYGYTF.

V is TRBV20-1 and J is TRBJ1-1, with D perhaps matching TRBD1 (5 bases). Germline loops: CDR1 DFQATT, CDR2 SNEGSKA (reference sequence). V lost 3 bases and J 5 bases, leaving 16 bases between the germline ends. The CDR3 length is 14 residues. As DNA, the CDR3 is TGCAGTGCTAGTTATGATTCAGGGAGGACTGAAGCTTTCTTT. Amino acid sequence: CSASYDSGRTEAFF.

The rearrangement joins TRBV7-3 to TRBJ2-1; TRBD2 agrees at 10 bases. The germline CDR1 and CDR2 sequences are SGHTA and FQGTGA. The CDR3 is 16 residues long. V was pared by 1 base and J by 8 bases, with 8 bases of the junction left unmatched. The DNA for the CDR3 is TGTGCCAGCAGCTTAAAGGCTAGCGGGGGTTATCATGAGCAGTTCTTC. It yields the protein CASSLKASGGYHEQFF. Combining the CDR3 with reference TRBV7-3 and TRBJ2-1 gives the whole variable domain GAGVSQTPSNKVTEKGKYVELRCDPISGHTALYWYRQSLGQGPEFLIYFQGTGAADDSGLPNDRFFAVRPEGSVSTLKIQRTERGDSAVYLCASSLKASGGYHEQFFGPGTRLTVL.

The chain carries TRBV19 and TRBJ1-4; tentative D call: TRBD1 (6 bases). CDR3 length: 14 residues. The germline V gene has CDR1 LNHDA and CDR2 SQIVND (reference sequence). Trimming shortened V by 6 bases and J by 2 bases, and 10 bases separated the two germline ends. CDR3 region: CASSGTPTNEKLFF. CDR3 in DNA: TGTGCCAGTAGCGGGACACCTACTAATGAAAAACTGTTTTTT.

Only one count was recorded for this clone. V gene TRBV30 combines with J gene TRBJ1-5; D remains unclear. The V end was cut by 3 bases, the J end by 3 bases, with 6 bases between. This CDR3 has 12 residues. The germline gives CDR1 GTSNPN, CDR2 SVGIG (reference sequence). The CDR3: CAWSEINQPQHF. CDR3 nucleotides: TGTGCCTGGAGCGAAATCAATCAGCCCCAGCATTTT.

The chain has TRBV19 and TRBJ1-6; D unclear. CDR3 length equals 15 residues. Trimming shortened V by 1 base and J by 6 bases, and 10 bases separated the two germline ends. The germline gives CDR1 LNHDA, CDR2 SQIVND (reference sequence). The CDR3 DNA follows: TGTGCCAGTAGTATAGGGGGAGCAGCTAATTCACCCCTCCACTTT. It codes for CASSIGGAANSPLHF.

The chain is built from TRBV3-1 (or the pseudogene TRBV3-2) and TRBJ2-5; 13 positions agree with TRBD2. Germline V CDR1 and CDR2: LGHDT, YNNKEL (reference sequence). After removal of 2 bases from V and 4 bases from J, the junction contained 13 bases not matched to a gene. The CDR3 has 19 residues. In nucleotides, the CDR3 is TGTGCCAGCAGCCAACGCCCCCCCACTAGCGGGGGGGGAGGAGAGACCCAGTACTTC. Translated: CASSQRPPTSGGGGETQYF.

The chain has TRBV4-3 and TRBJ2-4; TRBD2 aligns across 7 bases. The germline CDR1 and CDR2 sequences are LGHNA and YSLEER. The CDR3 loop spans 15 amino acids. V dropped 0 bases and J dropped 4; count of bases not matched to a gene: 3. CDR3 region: CASSQDSGGKNIQYF. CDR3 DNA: TGCGCCAGCAGCCAAGATTCGGGGGGTAAAAACATTCAGTACTTC.

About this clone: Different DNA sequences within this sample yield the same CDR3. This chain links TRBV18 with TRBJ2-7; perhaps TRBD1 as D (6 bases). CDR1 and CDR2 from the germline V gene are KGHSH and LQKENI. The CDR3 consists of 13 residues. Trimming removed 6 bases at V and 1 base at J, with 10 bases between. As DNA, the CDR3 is TGTGCCAGCTCCCCGGGACAATCCTACGAGCAGTACGTC. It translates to CASSPGQSYEQYV.

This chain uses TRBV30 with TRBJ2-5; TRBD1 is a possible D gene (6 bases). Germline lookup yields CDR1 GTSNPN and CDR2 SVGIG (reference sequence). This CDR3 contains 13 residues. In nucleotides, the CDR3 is TGTGGTCTGGACAGAGGGCGGCGGGAGACCCAGTACTTC. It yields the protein CGLDRGRRETQYF.

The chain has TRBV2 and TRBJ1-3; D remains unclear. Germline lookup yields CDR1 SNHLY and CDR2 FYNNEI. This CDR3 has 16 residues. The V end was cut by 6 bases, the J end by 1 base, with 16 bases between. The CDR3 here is CASRDLRGSSGNTIYF. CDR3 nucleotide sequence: TGTGCCAGCAGGGACCTACGGGGTAGTTCTGGAAACACCATATATTTT.

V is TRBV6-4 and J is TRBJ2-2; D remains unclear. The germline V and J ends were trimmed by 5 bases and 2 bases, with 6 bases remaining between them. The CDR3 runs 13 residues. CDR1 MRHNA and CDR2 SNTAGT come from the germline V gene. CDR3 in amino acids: CASSRDNTGELFF. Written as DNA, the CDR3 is TGTGCCAGCAGTAGAGATAACACCGGGGAGCTGTTTTTT.

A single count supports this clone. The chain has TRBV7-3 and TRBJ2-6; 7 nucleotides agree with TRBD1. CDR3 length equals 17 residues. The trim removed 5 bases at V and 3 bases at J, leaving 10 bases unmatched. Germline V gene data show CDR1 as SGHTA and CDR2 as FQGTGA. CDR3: CASSPTGTAFGANVLTF. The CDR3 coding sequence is TGTGCCAGCAGCCCTACCGGGACAGCCTTTGGGGCCAACGTCCTGACTTTC. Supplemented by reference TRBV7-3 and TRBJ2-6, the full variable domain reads GAGVSQTPSNKVTEKGKYVELRCDPISGHTALYWYRQSLGQGPEFLIYFQGTGAADDSGLPNDRFFAVRPEGSVSTLKIQRTERGDSAVYLCASSPTGTAFGANVLTFGAGSRLTVL.

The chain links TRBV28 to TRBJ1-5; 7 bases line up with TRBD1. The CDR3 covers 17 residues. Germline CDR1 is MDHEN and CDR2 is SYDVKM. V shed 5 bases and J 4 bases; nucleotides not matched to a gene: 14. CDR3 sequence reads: CASSPRRGQGGNQPQHF. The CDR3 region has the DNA TGTGCCAGCAGTCCAAGGCGGGGGCAGGGGGGAAATCAGCCCCAGCATTTT.

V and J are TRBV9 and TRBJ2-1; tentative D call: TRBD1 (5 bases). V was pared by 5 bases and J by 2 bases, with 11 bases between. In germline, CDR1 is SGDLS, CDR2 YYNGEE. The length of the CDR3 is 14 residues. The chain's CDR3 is CASRDRQTYNEQFF. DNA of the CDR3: TGTGCCAGCAGGGACCGACAGACCTACAATGAGCAGTTCTTC.

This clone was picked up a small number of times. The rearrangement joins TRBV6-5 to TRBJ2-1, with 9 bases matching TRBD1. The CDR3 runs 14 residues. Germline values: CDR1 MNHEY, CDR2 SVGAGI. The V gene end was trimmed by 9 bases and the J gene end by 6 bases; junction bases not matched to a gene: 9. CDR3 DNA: TGTGCCAGTTCACCGGGGGACAGGGTCAATGAGCAGTTCTTC. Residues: CASSPGDRVNEQFF.

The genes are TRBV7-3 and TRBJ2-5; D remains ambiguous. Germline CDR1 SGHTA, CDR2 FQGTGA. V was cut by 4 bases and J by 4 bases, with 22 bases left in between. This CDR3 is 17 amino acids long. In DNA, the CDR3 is TGTGCCAGCAGCTCCCTACTCAGAAGGGTCAACCGAGAGACCCAGTACTTC. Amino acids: CASSSLLRRVNRETQYF.

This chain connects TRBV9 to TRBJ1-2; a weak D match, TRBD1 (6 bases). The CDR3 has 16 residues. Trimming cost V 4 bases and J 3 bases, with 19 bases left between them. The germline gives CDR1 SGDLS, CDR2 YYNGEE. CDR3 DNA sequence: TGTGCCAGCAGCACAGAGAGGGGGACGGGGGACTATGGCTACACCTTC. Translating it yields CASSTERGTGDYGYTF.

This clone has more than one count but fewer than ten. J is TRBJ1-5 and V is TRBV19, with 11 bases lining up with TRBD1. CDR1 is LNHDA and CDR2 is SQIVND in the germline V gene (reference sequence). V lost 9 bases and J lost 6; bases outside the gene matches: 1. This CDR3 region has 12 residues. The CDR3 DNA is TGTGCCAGCGGACAGGGGGCTCAGCCCCAGCATTTT. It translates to CASGQGAQPQHF.

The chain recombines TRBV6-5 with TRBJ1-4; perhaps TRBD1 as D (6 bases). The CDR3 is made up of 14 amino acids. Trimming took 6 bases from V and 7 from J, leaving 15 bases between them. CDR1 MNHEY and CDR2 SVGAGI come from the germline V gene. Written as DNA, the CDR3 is TGTGCCAGCAGAAGGGGGGGGGCTAGTGAAAAACTGTTTTTT. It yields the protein CASRRGGASEKLFF.

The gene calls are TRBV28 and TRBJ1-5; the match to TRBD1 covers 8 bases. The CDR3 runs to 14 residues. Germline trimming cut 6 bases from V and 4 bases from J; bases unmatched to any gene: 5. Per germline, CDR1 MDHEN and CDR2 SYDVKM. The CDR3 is CASSLDRANQPQHF. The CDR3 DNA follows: TGTGCCAGCAGCCTGGACAGGGCAAATCAGCCCCAGCATTTT.

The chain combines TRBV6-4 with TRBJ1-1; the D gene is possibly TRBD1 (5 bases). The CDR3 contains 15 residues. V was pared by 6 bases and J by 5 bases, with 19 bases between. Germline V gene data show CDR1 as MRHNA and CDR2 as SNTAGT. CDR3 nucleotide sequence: TGTGCCAGCAGCCTTATTAAAGGGAAGGGGACTGAAGCTTTCTTT. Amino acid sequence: CASSLIKGKGTEAFF.

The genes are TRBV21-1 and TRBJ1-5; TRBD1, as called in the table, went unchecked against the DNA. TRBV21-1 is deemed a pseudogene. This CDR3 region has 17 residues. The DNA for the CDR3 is TGTGCCAGCAGCAAGCTAATACAGGGGGCGCTGGATCAGCCCCAGCATTTT. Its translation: CASSKLIQGALDQPQHF.